This is a list of T cell receptor beta chains from one sample in a study of identical twins. TCRdb analysed the 5' RACE reads with MiXCR anew, one entry per CDR3 protein. The profile shows about 210,000 distinct CDR3 sequences, less than 10% of them singletons. The source material was memory (CD45RO+) T cells sorted from blood. All receptors come from a woman between 18 and 30 years old in good health. CDR3s include the opening cysteine and the closing phenylalanine or tryptophan. The D gene is left open where the match is weak. Size is stated for part of the rows, as once, few or many counts, or as a class when the clone is expanded.

CDR3 length	D gene	clone size	J gene	V gene	CDR3 protein	CDR3 DNA
13	.	few	TRBJ2-1	TRBV9	CASGGYSYNEQFF	TGTGCCAGCGGAGGGTACTCCTACAATGAGCAGTTCTTC
17	.	many	TRBJ2-2	TRBV12-3/TRBV12-4	CASSLMDEGRSPGELFF	TGTGCCAGCAGTTTAATGGACGAGGGTCGTTCCCCCGGGGAGCTGTTTTTT
14	TRBD2	.	TRBJ2-3	TRBV20-1	CSACRLAGTDTQYF	TGCAGTGCTTGCCGACTAGCGGGCACAGATACGCAGTATTTT
15	.	many	TRBJ2-7	TRBV4-3	CASSHSLVLGYEQYF	TGCGCCAGCAGCCACTCTTTGGTTTTGGGCTACGAGCAGTACTTC
11	.	.	TRBJ1-5	TRBV20-1	CSARDLQPQHF	TGCAGTGCTAGAGATCTACAGCCCCAGCATTTT
14	TRBD2	few	TRBJ2-1	TRBV20-1	CSAALAGGRNEQFF	TGCAGTGCCGCGCTAGCGGGGGGGAGGAATGAGCAGTTCTTC
15	.	many	TRBJ1-2	TRBV3-1	CASSQRPDTRMGYTF	TGTGCCAGCAGCCAAAGGCCGGACACCCGAATGGGCTACACCTTC
15	.	few	TRBJ2-3	TRBV6-2/TRBV6-3	CASQTGGFSTDTQYF	TGTGCCAGCCAGACGGGCGGTTTCTCCACAGATACGCAGTATTTT
13	.	few	TRBJ1-1	TRBV30	CAWSVQGNTEAFF	TGTGCCTGGAGTGTACAGGGGAACACTGAAGCTTTCTTT
12	.	many	TRBJ2-1	TRBV3-1	CASSQDSNEQFF	TGTGCCAGCAGCCAAGATTCAAATGAGCAGTTCTTC
14	.	few	TRBJ1-1	TRBV10-1	CASSDGAFVAEAFF	TGCGCCAGCAGTGATGGGGCTTTTGTCGCTGAAGCTTTCTTT
13	.	.	TRBJ1-2	TRBV20-1	CSASPGPAGLYTF	TGCAGTGCTAGTCCCGGACCTGCGGGGCTGTACACCTTC
15	.	few	TRBJ1-5	TRBV10-3	CAISEFGTSNQPQHF	TGTGCCATCAGTGAGTTCGGGACATCGAATCAGCCCCAGCATTTT
18	TRBD2	few	TRBJ2-3	TRBV4-2	CASSQIGLAGARGDTQYF	TGTGCCAGCAGCCAAATTGGACTAGCGGGGGCAAGGGGGGATACGCAGTATTTT
15	.	.	TRBJ2-4	TRBV14	CASSQVAGRKNIQYF	TGTGCCAGCAGCCAAGTGGCAGGCCGCAAAAACATTCAGTACTTC
17	TRBD2	.	TRBJ2-3	TRBV6-1	CASTNVGSGGSTDTQYF	TGTGCCAGCACTAACGTAGGATCGGGGGGAAGCACAGATACGCAGTATTTT
13	.	many	TRBJ2-4	TRBV7-9	CASSLIQGNIQYF	TGTGCCAGCAGCTTAATCCAGGGAAACATTCAGTACTTC
13	.	few	TRBJ2-5	TRBV20-1	CSARVRNQETQYF	TGCAGTGCTAGAGTCAGAAACCAAGAGACCCAGTACTTC
17	TRBD2	few	TRBJ2-3	TRBV20-1	CSARVVGGSGGAGLQYF	TGCAGTGCTAGAGTTGTGGGGGGTAGCGGGGGGGCCGGCCTTCAGTATTTT
11	.	.	TRBJ2-3	TRBV30	CAWSVQDTQYF	TGTGCCTGGAGTGTACAGGATACGCAGTATTTT
14	.	many	TRBJ2-7	TRBV6-1	CASSPGGRGYEQYF	TGTGCCAGCAGTCCTGGGGGGAGAGGCTACGAGCAGTACTTC
13	.	.	TRBJ2-3	TRBV18	CASSPGFGDTQYF	TGTGCCAGCTCACCAGGGTTTGGAGATACGCAGTATTTT
17	.	.	TRBJ2-2	TRBV27	CASSLSPENANTGELFF	TGTGCCAGCAGTTTATCGCCGGAGAACGCGAACACCGGGGAGCTGTTTTTT
13	.	few	TRBJ2-3	TRBV20-1	CSAGQASPDTQYF	TGCAGTGCTGGTCAAGCTTCTCCAGATACGCAGTATTTT
14	TRBD2	few	TRBJ2-7	TRBV10-2	CASRSTSGKSEQYF	TGCGCCAGCAGAAGTACTAGCGGGAAGAGCGAGCAGTACTTC
13	TRBD1	.	TRBJ1-2	TRBV20-1	CSAKTGGNYGYTF	TGCAGTGCAAAGACAGGGGGTAACTATGGCTACACCTTC
15	.	.	TRBJ2-3	TRBV25-1	CASSGGLPLGDTQYF	TGTGCCAGCAGTGGGGGACTCCCGCTCGGAGATACGCAGTATTTT
15	.	.	TRBJ2-6	TRBV20-1	CSASSTGSGANVLTF	TGCAGTGCTAGTTCAACCGGGTCTGGGGCCAACGTCCTGACTTTC
14	.	few	TRBJ2-2	TRBV6-5	CASSWRGRTGELFF	TGTGCCAGCAGTTGGAGGGGGCGAACCGGGGAGCTGTTTTTT
15	.	.	TRBJ2-7	TRBV9	CASSPLERASYEQYF	TGTGCCAGCAGCCCACTTGAGAGGGCCTCCTACGAGCAGTACTTC
15	TRBD2	many	TRBJ2-7	TRBV11-2	CASSLEVAGDYEQYF	TGTGCCAGCAGCTTAGAGGTAGCGGGGGACTACGAGCAGTACTTC
15	TRBD2	few	TRBJ2-2	TRBV20-1	CSARDLAADTGELFF	TGCAGTGCTAGAGATCTAGCGGCCGACACCGGGGAGCTGTTTTTT
16	TRBD2	few	TRBJ2-3	TRBV3-1	CASSQALAGGTDTQYF	TGTGCCAGCAGCCAAGCACTAGCGGGAGGCACAGATACGCAGTATTTT
12	.	.	TRBJ2-7	TRBV10-3	CAISEQSYEQYF	TGTGCCATCAGTGAGCAGTCCTACGAGCAGTACTTC
13	TRBD2	few	TRBJ2-7	TRBV7-2	CASSRRGGDEQYF	TGTGCCAGCAGCCGACGGGGGGGGGACGAGCAGTACTTC
14	.	few	TRBJ1-1	TRBV9	CASSVQGHNTEAFF	TGTGCCAGCAGCGTACAGGGCCATAACACTGAAGCTTTCTTT
13	.	many	TRBJ2-2	TRBV3-1	CASKRPATGELFF	TGTGCCAGCAAGCGCCCGGCCACCGGGGAGCTGTTTTTT
14	.	few	TRBJ2-7	TRBV28	CASLDPGVSYEQYF	TGTGCCAGCCTTGACCCGGGGGTGAGCTACGAGCAGTACTTC
15	TRBD2	few	TRBJ2-1	TRBV15	CATLQKGSGRHEQFF	TGTGCCACCCTTCAGAAGGGGAGCGGGAGGCATGAGCAGTTCTTC
16	.	.	TRBJ1-3	TRBV4-1	CASSQDARAYGNTIYF	TGCGCCAGCAGCCAAGATGCCAGGGCATATGGAAACACCATATATTTT
11	.	.	TRBJ2-1	TRBV12-3/TRBV12-4	CASSPLYEQFF	TGTGCCAGCAGTCCCCTCTATGAGCAGTTCTTC
15	TRBD2	few	TRBJ2-1	TRBV20-1	CSARSAGGTYNEQFF	TGCAGTGCTAGGTCCGCGGGGGGGACCTACAATGAGCAGTTCTTC
13	.	.	TRBJ1-2	TRBV28	CASHVGGDYGYTF	TGTGCCAGCCATGTTGGGGGAGACTATGGCTACACCTTC
13	TRBD2	few	TRBJ2-1	TRBV27	CASRVHGGNEQFF	TGTGCCAGCAGGGTCCACGGGGGGAATGAGCAGTTCTTC